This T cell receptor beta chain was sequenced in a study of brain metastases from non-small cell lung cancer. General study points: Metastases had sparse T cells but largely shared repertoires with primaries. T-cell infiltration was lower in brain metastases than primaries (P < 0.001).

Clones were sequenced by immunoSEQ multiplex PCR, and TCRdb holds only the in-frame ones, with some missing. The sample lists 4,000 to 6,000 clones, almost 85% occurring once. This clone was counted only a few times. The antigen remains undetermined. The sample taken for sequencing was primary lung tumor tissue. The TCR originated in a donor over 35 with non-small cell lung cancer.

This CDR3 is CASSAPSGSRADTQYF. CDR3 nucleotide sequence: TGTGCCAGCAGCGCCCCCAGCGGGAGTAGGGCAGATACGCAGTATTTT. V usage is TRBV9 and J usage is TRBJ2-3; TRBD2 agrees at 8 bases. CDR1 and CDR2 from the germline V gene are SGDLS and YYNGEE. J was trimmed by 4 bases and V by 3 bases; bases with no gene match: 10. This CDR3 region has 16 residues.